This TCR beta chain was captured in a study of T cells in Graves' hyperthyroidism and ophthalmopathy. Overall study results and limits: Blood shared most expanded thyroid clonotypes above 0.001.

Germline V lookup: CDR1 SGHAT, CDR2 FQNNGV. The CDR3 has 19 amino acids. After removal of 2 bases from V and 1 base from J, the junction contained 7 bases not matched to a gene. Researchers took RNA transcripts and amplified the TCR beta CDR3 regions from them. HTBI primers were the set used in a first-round RT-PCR of the TCR CDR3. TCRdb re-analysed the multiplex PCR reads in MiXCR, keeping a single row per CDR3 protein. The data hold some 690,000 distinct CDR3 sequences, with 15% to 20% observed a single time. This clonotype was counted at least ten times. Its matching antigen is unknown. This TCR was sampled from a man aged 50-59 years with Graves' hyperthyroidism. The source material was blood. The chain combines TRBV11-2 with TRBJ2-3; 15 nucleotides line up with TRBD2. CDR3 coding DNA: TGTGCCAGCAGCTTAATGGGACTAGCGGGAGGAGGCGGCACAGATACGCAGTATTTT. This translates into CASSLMGLAGGGGTDTQYF.